Below, 24 T cell receptor beta chains from the same sample are listed, as sequenced in a study of blood T cell repertoires in COVID-19. Produced via immunoSEQ multiplex PCR; TCRdb's table is partial and in-frame only. The sample consists of around 50,000 clones, roughly 88% of them appearing once. Input material: peripheral blood. Receptors were obtained from an older man with acute or convalescent COVID-19.

The chain has TRBV7-3 and TRBJ1-2; D unclear. The CDR3 spans 16 residues. CDR1 is SGHTA and CDR2 is FQGTGA in the germline V gene. The germline V and J ends were trimmed by 0 bases and 6 bases, with 17 bases remaining between them. The CDR3 spells CASSLTPAPGSHGYTF. The CDR3 nucleotides read TGTGCCAGCAGCTTAACCCCTGCCCCGGGGTCCCATGGCTACACCTTC.

The V call is TRBV7-3, the J call TRBJ2-2; 7 bases match TRBD2. Trimming cost V 2 bases and J 6 bases; bases outside gene matches: 0. The CDR3 consists of 13 residues. CDR1 SGHTA and CDR2 FQGTGA come from the germline V gene. This chain's CDR3 is CASSLAGAGELFF. Here the CDR3 DNA reads TGTGCCAGCAGCTTAGCGGGAGCCGGGGAGCTGTTTTTT.

The V gene is TRBV19, the J gene TRBJ2-1; TRBD2 matches at 12 bases. The CDR3 length is 15 residues. The V segment lost 5 bases and the J segment 12 bases; nucleotides outside the gene matches: 11. CDR1 LNHDA and CDR2 SQIVND come from the germline V gene (reference sequence). The CDR3 region is CASSPQPSGRAAQFF. The CDR3 nucleotides read TGTGCCAGTAGTCCTCAACCTAGCGGGAGGGCTGCGCAGTTCTTC.

The CDR3 spells CASSLSGGPGTQYF. As DNA, the CDR3 is TGCGCCAGCAGCCTATCAGGAGGGCCCGGGACCCAGTACTTC. This sequence joins TRBV4-1 and TRBJ2-5; D perhaps matches TRBD2 (6 bases). Trimming pared 4 bases from V and 7 bases from J, leaving 16 bases between. The CDR3 consists of 14 residues. Per germline, CDR1 MGHRA and CDR2 YSYEKL.

Worth noting for this clone: The germline gene is not matched at one end of the junction; a read error may be the cause. The chain combines TRBV6-6 with TRBJ1-3, with unresolved D. This CDR3 is 12 amino acids long. In germline, CDR1 is MNHNY, CDR2 SVGAGI (reference sequence). The CDR3 region has the DNA TGTGCCAGCAGTTACTCTGGAGACACCATATATTTT. Translating it yields CASSYSGDTIYF.

The rearrangement uses TRBV5-1 and TRBJ1-5; tentative D call: TRBD1 (5 bases). Germline CDR1 is SGHRS and CDR2 is YFSETQ. There are 17 residues in the CDR3. V was cut by 0 bases and J by 0 bases, with 13 bases left in between. The CDR3 reads CASSLGQNFDSNQPQHF. As DNA, the CDR3 is TGCGCCAGCAGCTTGGGACAGAACTTCGATAGCAATCAGCCCCAGCATTTT.

The chain combines TRBV19 with TRBJ2-3; 7 nucleotides agree with TRBD1. The junction had 5 bases not matched to a gene; V was cut back by 1 base and J by 7 bases. CDR1 LNHDA and CDR2 SQIVND come from the germline V gene (reference sequence). CDR3 size: 14 residues. The CDR3 is CASSIAPTGYTQYF. The CDR3 DNA follows: TGTGCCAGTAGTATAGCCCCGACAGGGTATACGCAGTATTTT.

This chain uses TRBV20-1 with TRBJ1-1; TRBD1 might be the D (5 bases). The V gene lost 4 bases and the J gene lost 3 bases, with 6 bases spanning the gap. This CDR3 contains 11 residues. CDR1 is DFQATT and CDR2 is SNEGSKA in the germline V gene (reference sequence). The CDR3 DNA reads TGCAGTGCTATAGGGGACACTGAAGCTTTCTTT. Its translation: CSAIGDTEAFF.

J is TRBJ1-5 and V is TRBV7-2; the D gene is possibly TRBD1 (6 bases). Trimming took 1 base from V and 7 from J, leaving 11 bases between them. This CDR3 is 14 amino acids long. Per germline, CDR1 SGHTA and CDR2 FQGNSA. CDR3 sequence reads: CASSLDRVDQPQHF. The CDR3, as DNA: TGTGCCAGCAGCTTAGACAGGGTAGACCAGCCCCAGCATTTT.

V and J are TRBV6-2 or TRBV6-3 and TRBJ2-1; D gene uncertain. The CDR3 totals 13 residues. Germline loops: CDR1 MNHEY, CDR2 SVGEGT. V shed 3 bases and J shed 3 bases, with 6 bases lying between them. The CDR3 nucleotides are TGTGCCAGCAGTTATCGCGGCTACAATGAGCAGTTCTTC. Its protein is CASSYRGYNEQFF.

The rearrangement links TRBV7-3 to TRBJ1-6; 7 bases match TRBD1. With V trimmed by 5 bases and J by 7 bases, 8 bases remained unmatched. CDR3 length: 15 residues. In germline, CDR1 is SGHTA, CDR2 FQGTGA. The CDR3 DNA is TGTGCCAGCAGCACAGGGGATCCGCGCAATTCACCCCTCCACTTT. Translation gives CASSTGDPRNSPLHF.

The chain employs TRBV6-5 and TRBJ1-6; 7 bases line up with TRBD1. Germline V gene lookup returns CDR1 MNHEY and CDR2 SVGAGI. The V segment lost 9 bases and the J segment 13 bases; nucleotides outside the gene matches: 9. There are 12 residues in the CDR3. The DNA of the CDR3 is TGTGCCAGTCGGACAGGTTTTTCCCCCCTCCACTTT. Translated, it gives CASRTGFSPLHF.

In its sample, this clone was seen a few times. The chain employs TRBV19 and TRBJ2-1, with 7 bases matching TRBD2. CDR1 and CDR2 from the germline V gene are LNHDA and SQIVND (reference sequence). The CDR3 spans 15 residues. The J segment lost 4 bases and the V segment lost 8 bases, leaving 11 bases of the junction unmatched. CDR3 DNA sequence: TGTGCCAGTGCGGATGGGGGGGGGTTTTACAATGAGCAGTTCTTC. It specifies CASADGGGFYNEQFF.

This sequence joins TRBV11-3 and TRBJ2-1; the match to TRBD1 covers 9 bases. The CDR3 is 16 residues long. Germline-derived CDR1 and CDR2 are SGHNT and YENEEA. V trimming: 4 bases; J trimming: 6 bases; junction bases outside the gene matches: 10. In DNA form, the CDR3 reads TGTGCCAGCAGCTCGGCCGGGACAGGGATTTCCAATGAGCAGTTCTTC. Protein product: CASSSAGTGISNEQFF.

This rearrangement joins TRBV6-4 to TRBJ1-1; D call uncertain. V lost 3 bases, J lost 0 bases, and 17 bases lay in between. Germline CDR1 is MRHNA and CDR2 is SNTAGT. The length of the CDR3 is 17 residues. CDR3 bases: TGTGCCAGCAGTGAGGTTGAGGAGACCTTTATGAACACTGAAGCTTTCTTT. Encoded protein: CASSEVEETFMNTEAFF.

The V and J genes are TRBV11-3 and TRBJ2-1, with D perhaps matching TRBD1 (6 bases). Trimming shortened V by 0 bases and J by 4 bases, and 10 bases separated the two germline ends. This CDR3 has 15 residues. Germline V gene lookup returns CDR1 SGHNT and CDR2 YENEEA. CDR3 DNA: TGTGCCAGCAGCTTAGATCCGCAGGGGTACAATGAGCAGTTCTTC. Translating gives CASSLDPQGYNEQFF. The entire variable domain, with the rest obtained from reference TRBV11-3 and TRBJ2-1, is as follows: EAGVVQSPRYKIIEKKQPVAFWCNPISGHNTLYWYLQNLGQGPELLIRYENEEAVDDSQLPKDRFSAERLKGVDSTLKIQPAELGDSAVYLCASSLDPQGYNEQFFGPGTRLTVL.

The chain joins TRBV7-9 to TRBJ2-7; D gene ambiguous. V was shortened by 6 bases and J by 6 bases, with 15 bases between the two germline ends. The CDR3 is made up of 13 amino acids. Looked up from germline, CDR1 is SEHNR and CDR2 is FQNEAQ (reference sequence). CDR3: CASSLSIEREQYF. CDR3 nucleotides: TGTGCCAGCAGTCTTAGCATAGAGCGCGAGCAGTACTTC. Drawing the rest from reference TRBV7-9 and TRBJ2-7, the complete variable domain is DTGVSQNPRHKITKRGQNVTFRCDPISEHNRLYWYRQTLGQGPEFLTYFQNEAQLEKSRLLSDRFSAERPKGSFSTLEIQRTEQGDSAMYLCASSLSIEREQYFGPGTRLTVT.

The chain links TRBV5-1 to TRBJ2-2; D is perhaps TRBD2 (6 bases). The germline V gene encodes CDR1 SGHRS and CDR2 YFSETQ. V lost 6 bases and J lost 1, with 7 bases in between. The CDR3 runs 13 residues. As DNA, the CDR3 is TGCGCCAGCACTAGCGAGAACACCGGGGAGCTGTTTTTT. Translating it yields CASTSENTGELFF.

V is TRBV4-2 and J is TRBJ1-5; 9 bases line up with TRBD1. Germline CDR1 and CDR2: LGHNA and YNFKEQ. With 2 bases clipped from V and 4 bases from J, the junction kept 6 bases outside the gene matches. The CDR3 sequence is 16 residues long. The CDR3: CASSQRQGDHNQPQHF. In DNA, the CDR3 is TGTGCCAGCAGCCAAAGACAGGGGGACCATAATCAGCCCCAGCATTTT.

The chain links TRBV14 to TRBJ2-3, with 8 bases identical to TRBD2. The CDR3 length is 15 residues. The V gene's germline CDR1 is SGHDN and CDR2 FVKESK. Trimming cost V 3 bases and J 4 bases; bases outside gene matches: 6. CDR3 sequence (DNA): TGTGCCAGCAGCCAGGGACTAGATTACTCAGATACGCAGTATTTT. Translation: CASSQGLDYSDTQYF.

V usage is TRBV5-1 and J usage is TRBJ2-2, with D possibly matching TRBD1 (5 bases). Trimming removed 4 bases at V and 3 bases at J, with 13 bases between. The CDR3 is made up of 15 amino acids. CDR1 is SGHRS and CDR2 is YFSETQ in the germline V gene. CDR3 amino acids: CASSDDGADTGELFF. Here the CDR3 DNA reads TGCGCCAGCAGCGATGATGGGGCGGACACCGGGGAGCTGTTTTTT.

The chain employs TRBV10-3 and TRBJ1-5, with D possibly matching TRBD1 (6 bases). Trimming took 11 bases from V and 5 from J, leaving 19 bases between them. Looked up from germline, CDR1 is ENHRY and CDR2 is SYGVKD. The CDR3 is made up of 14 amino acids. The CDR3 loop is CAARPGTSDQPQHF. The CDR3 coding sequence is TGTGCCGCCCGCCCCGGGACATCGGATCAGCCCCAGCATTTT.

The chain links TRBV7-9 to TRBJ1-1; TRBD1 aligns across 7 bases. Unmatched junction bases numbered 7, after V lost 5 bases and J lost 7 bases. CDR3 length: 13 amino acids. CDR1 SEHNR and CDR2 FQNEAQ come from the germline V gene (reference sequence). CDR3 DNA: TGTGCCAGCAGCACTACGACAGGGCTTGAAGCTTTCTTT. Translation: CASSTTTGLEAFF.

The chain employs TRBV29-1 and TRBJ1-1, with D possibly matching TRBD1 (5 bases). The V end was cut by 8 bases, the J end by 0 bases, with 19 bases between. Germline CDR1 reads SQVTM; CDR2 reads ANQGSEA. This CDR3 has 15 amino acids. As DNA, the CDR3 is TGCAGCATTTCCCATGACAGTACAATGAACACTGAAGCTTTCTTT. It encodes CSISHDSTMNTEAFF.